A selection of T cell receptor beta chains follows, all from one sample in a study of cytomegalovirus exposure and HLA in healthy donors. Generated by immunoSEQ multiplex PCR, the TCRdb table keeps only in-frame clones and is missing some. Here the sample spans 110,000 to 150,000 clones, about 73% being singletons. Sequencing used PBMCs. The receptor set was obtained from a woman aged 55-70 years in good health and CMV-seropositive. The CDR3 runs from the conserved cysteine through the conserved F or W. A D gene is named only where the DNA matches it firmly. Expanded clones get a size class; other rows say once, few or many, or leave the size out.

>TRBJ2-7|TRBD2|-|TRBV9
TGTGCCAGCAGCGTAGGAGGGACTAGCGGTACCTACGAGCAGTACTTC
CASSVGGTSGTYEQYF
>TRBJ1-1|-|few|TRBV6-5
TGTGCCAGCAGTTACGGGGGGGGATTGGAAGCTTTCTTT
CASSYGGGLEAFF
>TRBJ1-1|TRBD1|-|TRBV7-9
TGTGCCAGCAGCTCATACAGGGGGGAAGCTTTCTTT
CASSSYRGEAFF
>TRBJ2-3|-|-|TRBV18
TGTGCCAGCTCACCAATGGGGGAGGCCACAGATACGCAGTATTTT
CASSPMGEATDTQYF
>TRBJ1-2|-|-|TRBV29-1
TGCAGCGTTCTCGACGGAGGTGGCTACACCTTC
CSVLDGGGYTF
>TRBJ2-7|TRBD1|-|TRBV10-3
TGTGCCATCAGTAAACAGGGGACCCCCTACGAGCAGTACTTC
CAISKQGTPYEQYF
>TRBJ1-4|TRBD1|medium-sized|TRBV30
TGTGCCTGGAGAAAACCAGGGGGCCGGGAAAAACTGTTTTTT
CAWRKPGGREKLFF
>TRBJ1-1|-|-|TRBV2
TGTGCCAGCAGTCCACGCCTACCCACAGGGAACACTGAAGCTTTCTTT
CASSPRLPTGNTEAFF
>TRBJ2-1|TRBD2|-|TRBV4-1
TGCGCCAGCAGCCAAGATGAATCACTAGCGGGCATACCGGGCAATGAGCAGTTCTTC
CASSQDESLAGIPGNEQFF
>TRBJ1-4|TRBD1|-|TRBV7-9
TGTGCCAGCAGCTCCCAGACAGGGAGGAATGAAAAACTGTTTTTT
CASSSQTGRNEKLFF
>TRBJ1-4|-|-|TRBV5-4
TGTGCCAGCAGCGACCCGACAGGTGGTGAAAAACTGTTTTTT
CASSDPTGGEKLFF
>TRBJ1-4|TRBD1|few|TRBV5-6
TGTGCCAGCAGCGCTCTTGGACAGGGGGTTGAAAAACTGTTTTTT
CASSALGQGVEKLFF
>TRBJ1-3|TRBD1|-|TRBV6-1
TGTGCCAGCAGTGTTTCCGACAGGGCTGGAAACACCATATATTTT
CASSVSDRAGNTIYF
>TRBJ1-1|-|-|TRBV21-1
TGTGCCAGCACAGACAAGAACACTGAAGCTTTCTTT
CASTDKNTEAFF
>TRBJ1-5|-|-|TRBV4-1
TGCGCCAGCAGCCACCCGGGGGGCGGCAATCAGCCCCAGCATTTT
CASSHPGGGNQPQHF
>TRBJ2-3|TRBD2|-|TRBV6-5
TGTGCCAGCAGTCTAGCGGGAGGGGGCTGGGGTACGCAGTATTTT
CASSLAGGGWGTQYF
>TRBJ2-7|TRBD1|-|TRBV10-3
TGTGCCATCACCCTAGGGGAGACAGGGGTAGACGAGCAGTACTTC
CAITLGETGVDEQYF
>TRBJ1-1|-|-|TRBV18
TGTGCCAGCTCACTCCGGGGAGATGGGAACACTGAAGCTTTCTTT
CASSLRGDGNTEAFF
>TRBJ2-7|-|-|TRBV2
TGTGCCAGCGGGGAGTGGAGGGGTCGATCCTACGAGCAGTACTTC
CASGEWRGRSYEQYF
>TRBJ1-1|-|-|TRBV19
TGTGCCAGTAGTCCAGCGGCGGGGGCTGAAGCTTTCTTT
CASSPAAGAEAFF
>TRBJ2-7|-|-|TRBV2
TGTGCCAGCAGAACGACTCTCTACGAGCAGTACTTC
CASRTTLYEQYF
>TRBJ2-7|TRBD2|-|TRBV30
TGTGCCTGGAGTTTTGTAAGGGCGGGAGGGCCCGAGCAGTACTTC
CAWSFVRAGGPEQYF
>TRBJ1-3|TRBD1|-|TRBV30
TGTGCCTGGAGCGAAGGGGGGACAGGCGCGAAATTT
CAWSEGGTGAKF
>TRBJ2-7|TRBD1|-|TRBV5-1
TGCGCCAGCAGCTTGCCGGGACAGGGAATTGATGAGCAGTACTTC
CASSLPGQGIDEQYF
>TRBJ2-2|TRBD2|once|TRBV5-1
TGCGCCAGCAGCTTGGTAGCGGGAGGCCTGAACACCGGGGAGCTGTTTTTT
CASSLVAGGLNTGELFF
>TRBJ1-2|-|-|TRBV28
TGTGCCAGCAGGACACAGGGATTCGATGGCTACACCTTC
CASRTQGFDGYTF
>TRBJ2-7|TRBD1|-|TRBV5-1
TGCGCCAGCAGCTCCCGACAGGGGGCTGGGGAGCAGTACTTC
CASSSRQGAGEQYF
>TRBJ1-2|-|-|TRBV30
TGTGCCTGGCTAGATCACTATGGCTACACCTTC
CAWLDHYGYTF
>TRBJ1-1|TRBD1|-|TRBV5-4
TGTGCCAGCAGCGTCGGACAGGGCATGAACACTGAAGCTTTCTTT
CASSVGQGMNTEAFF
>TRBJ1-2|TRBD1|once|TRBV29-1
TGCAGCGTCCGCGCGGACAGGGGTAATAACTATGGCTACACCTTC
CSVRADRGNNYGYTF
>TRBJ1-4|-|-|TRBV9
TGTGCCAGCGGTAGGAGTGAAAAACTGTTTTTT
CASGRSEKLFF
>TRBJ2-2|-|-|TRBV5-1
TGCGCCAGCAGCTCCGGACAACCGAACACCGGGGAGCTGTTTTTT
CASSSGQPNTGELFF
>TRBJ2-5|-|-|TRBV11-1
TGTGCCAGCAGCTTAGAGCGGGCCTGGGGAGAGACCCAGTACTTC
CASSLERAWGETQYF
>TRBJ2-3|TRBD2|-|TRBV9
TGTGCCAGCAGCGTGACTAGCGGACGCACAGATACGCAGTATTTT
CASSVTSGRTDTQYF
>TRBJ1-1|-|-|TRBV6-6
TGTGCCAGCAGTGCGGGCTTGTACACTGAAGCTTTCTTT
CASSAGLYTEAFF
>TRBJ2-3|TRBD2|-|TRBV19
TGTGCCAGTAGTTTCTTTTCCGGGAGGGTAGATACGCAGTATTTT
CASSFFSGRVDTQYF
>TRBJ2-3|-|-|TRBV7-9
TGTGCCAGCAGCTTGCACAGGGAGACAGATACGCAGTATTTT
CASSLHRETDTQYF
>TRBJ1-3|-|-|TRBV15
TGTGCCACCAGCAGACCTACAGGGCCTCGACGAAACACCATATATTTT
CATSRPTGPRRNTIYF
>TRBJ1-5|TRBD1|-|TRBV5-1
TGCGCCAGCAGCTTGGGTGGGGACAGGGGTCAGCCCCAGCATTTT
CASSLGGDRGQPQHF
>TRBJ1-5|-|few|TRBV19
TGTGCCAGTAGCCAACAGAGCAATCAGCCCCAGCATTTT
CASSQQSNQPQHF
>TRBJ1-4|TRBD1|few|TRBV7-9
TGTGCCAGCAGCCTAGGACAGGGTGAAAAACTGTTTTTT
CASSLGQGEKLFF
>TRBJ1-1|-|-|TRBV27
TGTGCCAGCAGTATAGGGTGGACTTCCATGAACACTGAAGCTTTCTTT
CASSIGWTSMNTEAFF
>TRBJ1-2|-|-|TRBV5-4
TGTGCCAGCAGCCCGTACAAGGGGATCTATGGCTACACCTTC
CASSPYKGIYGYTF
>TRBJ2-1|-|-|TRBV7-3
TGTGCCAGCAGCTTAGGGCAGGGGTCCTACAATGAGCAGTTCTTC
CASSLGQGSYNEQFF
>TRBJ1-1|TRBD1|few|TRBV19
TGTGCCACCCCATCCGGGACAGGGGGCTTGAACACTGAAGCTTTCTTT
CATPSGTGGLNTEAFF
>TRBJ1-6|-|-|TRBV6-5
TGTGCCAGCAGTTACTCGGGGCTTAATAATTCACCCCTCCACTTT
CASSYSGLNNSPLHF
>TRBJ1-1|-|-|TRBV6-5
TGTGCCAGCAGCCGACAGATCATGAACACTGAAGCTTTCTTT
CASSRQIMNTEAFF
>TRBJ2-5|TRBD2|once|TRBV2
TGTGCCAGCAGTGAAGATCACGGGACTATTATCCAAGAGACCCAGTACTTC
CASSEDHGTIIQETQYF
>TRBJ1-1|TRBD1|-|TRBV18
TGTGCCAGCTCACCGGACAGGGGTGGCACTGAAGCTTTCTTT
CASSPDRGGTEAFF
>TRBJ2-7|-|few|TRBV2
TGTGCCAGCAGTACTATGCCCTGGGAGCAGTACTTC
CASSTMPWEQYF
>TRBJ1-3|-|once|TRBV2
TGTGCCAGCAGAGAGAATCCGAATGGAAACACCATATATTTT
CASRENPNGNTIYF
>TRBJ1-1|-|few|TRBV18
TGTGCCAGCTCACCACTAGCGGATATGAACACTGAAGCTTTCTTT
CASSPLADMNTEAFF
>TRBJ2-7|-|-|TRBV10-3
TGTGCCATCAGTGAGTCGAAATTTGGGCCTTACGAGCAGTACTTC
CAISESKFGPYEQYF
>TRBJ2-7|TRBD2|-|TRBV28
TGTGCCAGCAGTTACGGACTAGCGGGAGGGGTACACGAGCAGTACTTC
CASSYGLAGGVHEQYF
>TRBJ1-3|TRBD1|-|TRBV18
TGTGCCAGCTCACCACCAGGGGGCGGTGGAAACACCATATATTTT
CASSPPGGGGNTIYF